The source of this TCR beta chain is a study of shared clonotypes between healthy human individuals. Germline V CDR1 and CDR2: MNHEY, SMNVEV (reference sequence). There are 15 residues in the CDR3. J lost 7 bases, V lost 2 bases, and 5 bases had no gene match. Generated by immunoSEQ multiplex PCR, the TCRdb table keeps only in-frame clones and is missing some. Here the sample spans around 530,000 clones, around 78% being singletons. The TCR sequence derives from a woman in her thirties or forties in good health. Some clones in this sample may be carry-over from other donors' samples. The chain carries TRBV27 and TRBJ2-1; 10 bases map to TRBD2. Sequenced input: PBMCs. The CDR3 bases are TGTGCCAGCAGTTTACTAGCGGGAGTTGGTAATGAGCAGTTCTTC. Translating it yields CASSLLAGVGNEQFF.